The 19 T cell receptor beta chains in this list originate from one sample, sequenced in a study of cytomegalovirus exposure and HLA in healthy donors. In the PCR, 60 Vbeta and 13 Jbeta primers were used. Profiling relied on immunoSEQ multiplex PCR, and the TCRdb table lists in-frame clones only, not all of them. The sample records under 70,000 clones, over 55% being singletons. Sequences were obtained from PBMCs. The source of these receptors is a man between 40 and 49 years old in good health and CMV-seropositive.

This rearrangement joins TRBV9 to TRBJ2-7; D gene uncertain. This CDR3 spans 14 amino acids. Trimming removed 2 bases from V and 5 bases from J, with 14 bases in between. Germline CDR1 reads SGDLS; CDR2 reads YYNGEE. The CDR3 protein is CASSVSPGTDEQYF. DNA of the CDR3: TGTGCCAGCAGCGTTAGTCCAGGAACGGACGAGCAGTACTTC.

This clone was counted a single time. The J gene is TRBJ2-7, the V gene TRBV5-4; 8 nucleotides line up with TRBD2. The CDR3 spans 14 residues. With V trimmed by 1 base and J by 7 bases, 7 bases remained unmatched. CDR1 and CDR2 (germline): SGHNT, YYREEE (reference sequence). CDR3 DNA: TGTGCCAGCAGCTTGATTGCAGCGGGGGCAGAGCAGTACTTC. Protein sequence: CASSLIAAGAEQYF.

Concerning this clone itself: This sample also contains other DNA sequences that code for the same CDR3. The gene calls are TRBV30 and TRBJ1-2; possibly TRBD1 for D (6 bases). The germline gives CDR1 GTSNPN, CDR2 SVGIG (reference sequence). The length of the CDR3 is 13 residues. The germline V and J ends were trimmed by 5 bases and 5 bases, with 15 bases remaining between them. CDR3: CAWGRDRPYGYTF. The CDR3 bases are TGTGCCTGGGGCCGTGACAGGCCTTATGGCTACACCTTC.

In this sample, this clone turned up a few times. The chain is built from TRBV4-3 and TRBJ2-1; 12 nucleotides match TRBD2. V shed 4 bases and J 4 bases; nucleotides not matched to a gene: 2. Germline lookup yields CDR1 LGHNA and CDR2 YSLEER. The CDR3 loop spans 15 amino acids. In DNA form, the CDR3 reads TGCGCCAGCAGCCGCGGACTAGCGGGGTACAATGAGCAGTTCTTC. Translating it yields CASSRGLAGYNEQFF.

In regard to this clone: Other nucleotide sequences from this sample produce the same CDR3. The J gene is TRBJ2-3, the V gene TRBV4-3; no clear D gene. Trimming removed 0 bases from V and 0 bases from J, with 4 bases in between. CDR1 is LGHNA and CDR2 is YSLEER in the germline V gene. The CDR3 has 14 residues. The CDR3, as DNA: TGCGCCAGCAGCCAAGATTCAAGCACAGATACGCAGTATTTT. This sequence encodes CASSQDSSTDTQYF.

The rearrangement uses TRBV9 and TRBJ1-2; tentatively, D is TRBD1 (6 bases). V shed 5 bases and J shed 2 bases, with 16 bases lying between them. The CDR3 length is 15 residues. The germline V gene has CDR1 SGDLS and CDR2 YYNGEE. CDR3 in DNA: TGTGCCAGCAGTACCGGGACACTTTCAAACTATGGCTACACCTTC. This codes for CASSTGTLSNYGYTF.

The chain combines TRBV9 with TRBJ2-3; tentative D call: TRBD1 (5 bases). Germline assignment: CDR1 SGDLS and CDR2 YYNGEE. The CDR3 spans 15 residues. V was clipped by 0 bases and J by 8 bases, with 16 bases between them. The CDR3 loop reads CASSVDGGGASTQYF. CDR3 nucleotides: TGTGCCAGCAGCGTAGACGGCGGTGGGGCGAGTACGCAGTATTTT.

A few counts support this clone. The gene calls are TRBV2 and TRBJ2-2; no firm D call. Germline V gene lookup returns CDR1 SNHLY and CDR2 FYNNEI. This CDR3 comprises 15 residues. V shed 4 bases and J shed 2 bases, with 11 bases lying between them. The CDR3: CASSVTRQNTGELFF. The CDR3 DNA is TGTGCCAGCAGTGTTACACGACAAAACACCGGGGAGCTGTTTTTT.

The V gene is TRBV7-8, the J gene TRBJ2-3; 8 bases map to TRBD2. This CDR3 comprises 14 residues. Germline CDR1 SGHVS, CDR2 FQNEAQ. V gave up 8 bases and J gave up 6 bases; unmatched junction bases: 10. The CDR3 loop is CASLRGGGSDTQYF. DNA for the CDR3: TGTGCCAGCCTTCGGGGCGGGGGGTCGGATACGCAGTATTTT.

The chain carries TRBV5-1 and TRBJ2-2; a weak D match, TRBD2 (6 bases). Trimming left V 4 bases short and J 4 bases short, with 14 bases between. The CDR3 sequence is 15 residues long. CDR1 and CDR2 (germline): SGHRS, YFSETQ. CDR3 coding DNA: TGCGCCAGCAGCGACGGGGGTATCGGCACCGGGGAGCTGTTTTTT. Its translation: CASSDGGIGTGELFF.

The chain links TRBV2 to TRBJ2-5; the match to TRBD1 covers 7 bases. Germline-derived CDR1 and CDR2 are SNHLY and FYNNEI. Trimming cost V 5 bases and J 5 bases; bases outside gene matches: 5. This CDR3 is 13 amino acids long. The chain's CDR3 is CASSTRGMETQYF. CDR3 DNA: TGTGCCAGCAGTACCAGGGGGATGGAGACCCAGTACTTC. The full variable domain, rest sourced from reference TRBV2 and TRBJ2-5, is EPEVTQTPSHQVTQMGQEVILRCVPISNHLYFYWYRQILGQKVEFLVSFYNNEISEKSEIFDDQFSVERPDGSNFTLKIRSTKLEDSAMYFCASSTRGMETQYFGPGTRLLVL.

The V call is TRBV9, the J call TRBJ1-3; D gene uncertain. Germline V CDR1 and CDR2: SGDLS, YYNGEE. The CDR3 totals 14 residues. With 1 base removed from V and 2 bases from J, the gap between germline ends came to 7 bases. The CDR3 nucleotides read TGTGCCAGCAGCGTAACAGTCGCTGGAAACACCATATATTTT. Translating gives CASSVTVAGNTIYF.

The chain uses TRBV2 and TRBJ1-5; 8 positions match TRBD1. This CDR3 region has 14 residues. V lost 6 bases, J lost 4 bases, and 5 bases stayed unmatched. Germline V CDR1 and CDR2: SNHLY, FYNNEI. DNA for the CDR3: TGTGCCAGCAGAGGACAGGGAAGGAATCAGCCCCAGCATTTT. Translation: CASRGQGRNQPQHF.

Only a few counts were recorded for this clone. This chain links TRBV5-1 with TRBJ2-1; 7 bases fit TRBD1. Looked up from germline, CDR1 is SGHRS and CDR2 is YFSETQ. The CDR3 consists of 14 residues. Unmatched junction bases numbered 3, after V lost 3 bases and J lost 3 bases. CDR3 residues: CASSSGTDYNEQFF. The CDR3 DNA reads TGCGCCAGCAGCTCCGGGACAGACTACAATGAGCAGTTCTTC.

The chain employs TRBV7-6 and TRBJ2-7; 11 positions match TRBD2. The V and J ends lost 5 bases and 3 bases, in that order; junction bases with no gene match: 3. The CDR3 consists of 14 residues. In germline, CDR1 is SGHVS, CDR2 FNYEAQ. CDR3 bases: TGTGCCAGCAGCCTCGGACTAGCGGGCTACGAGCAGTACTTC. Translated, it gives CASSLGLAGYEQYF.

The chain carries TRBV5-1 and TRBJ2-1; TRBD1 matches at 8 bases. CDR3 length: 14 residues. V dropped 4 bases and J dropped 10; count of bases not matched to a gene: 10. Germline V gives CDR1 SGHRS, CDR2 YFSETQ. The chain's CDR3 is CASSPRGRSEEQFF. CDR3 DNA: TGCGCCAGCAGCCCCAGGGGGCGGAGTGAGGAGCAGTTCTTC.

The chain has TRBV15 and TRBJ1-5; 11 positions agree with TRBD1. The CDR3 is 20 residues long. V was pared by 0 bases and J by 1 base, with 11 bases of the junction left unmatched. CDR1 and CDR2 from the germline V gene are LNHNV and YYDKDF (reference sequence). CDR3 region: CATSRDRRGQGEGSNQPQHF. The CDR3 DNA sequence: TGTGCCACCAGCAGAGATCGGAGGGGACAGGGGGAAGGGAGCAATCAGCCCCAGCATTTT.

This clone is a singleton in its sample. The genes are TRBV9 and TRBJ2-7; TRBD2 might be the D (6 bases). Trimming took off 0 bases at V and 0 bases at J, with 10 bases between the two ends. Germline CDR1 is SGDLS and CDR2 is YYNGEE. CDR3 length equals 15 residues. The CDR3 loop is CASSVGGEVSYEQYF. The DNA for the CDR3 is TGTGCCAGCAGCGTAGGTGGGGAGGTCTCCTACGAGCAGTACTTC.

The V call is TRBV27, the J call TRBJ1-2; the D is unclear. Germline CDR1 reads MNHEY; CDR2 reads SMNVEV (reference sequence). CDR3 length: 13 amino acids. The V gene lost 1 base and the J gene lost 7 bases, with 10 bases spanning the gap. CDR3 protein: CASSLWQSGGYTF. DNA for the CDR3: TGTGCCAGCAGTTTATGGCAGTCGGGTGGCTACACCTTC.